The present entry profiles one T cell receptor beta chain with its context. Antigen specificity is unknown. The data belong to a study of cytotoxic CD8 clonotypes in ibrutinib-treated CLL. Overall study: Recorded responses included around 24 partial and 2 complete; following median about 68 months, approximately 15 stayed remitted and roughly 12 progressed. Overall study results and limits: Stable or contracted on treatment, public clonotypes were also uncommon.

Produced via immunoSEQ multiplex PCR; TCRdb's table is partial and in-frame only. The sample has about 200,000 clones, over 60% seen once. Genomic DNA in an amount of 2 to 2.5 micrograms was extracted from cryopreserved PBMCs and used for the preparation of TCR beta libraries. V was shortened by 5 bases and J by 5 bases, with 10 bases between the two germline ends. CDR3 size: 13 residues. In germline, CDR1 is PRHDT, CDR2 FYEKMQ (reference sequence). This clonotype was obtained from a human donor with chronic lymphocytic leukemia. This sequence joins TRBV13 and TRBJ2-1; D gene ambiguous. The specimen comprised PBMCs, sampled after 24 months of ibrutinib treatment. The CDR3 region has the DNA TGTGCCAGCAGCCCACAGACGGACAATGAGCAGTTCTTC. Amino acid sequence: CASSPQTDNEQFF.